This TCR beta chain was identified during a study of tumor-infiltrating lymphocytes in oesophageal squamous cell carcinoma. MiXCR, applied by TCRdb to the PCR reads, yields one record per CDR3 protein. The table includes over 20,000 distinct CDR3 sequences, less than 45% detected once. By share of the sample, this clonotype is medium-sized. Per germline, CDR1 MNHNS and CDR2 SASEGT. The V segment lost 6 bases and the J segment 3 bases; nucleotides outside the gene matches: 5. The CDR3 runs to 13 residues. This receptor was obtained from a male donor with esophageal squamous cell carcinoma. The rearrangement joins TRBV6-1 to TRBJ2-7, with 7 bases that match TRBD1. The sequencing sample was made of esophageal tumor tissue. The CDR3 loop reads CASRRDSIYEQYF. The CDR3 region has the DNA TGTGCCAGCAGACGGGACAGTATCTACGAGCAGTACTTC.